This T cell receptor (beta chain) is from a study of shared clonotypes between healthy human individuals (dated by TCRdb to about 2020). Background on the whole study: The cohort included a few men and two women between 18 and 49 years of age. For each donor, three plates each were used for CD4 naive and CD4 memory, two plates were used for CD8 naive, and one plate was used for CD8 memory. Blood TCR repertoires of a handful of healthy adults were deeply sequenced to estimate repertoire size and the extent of clonotype sharing between individuals. Libraries were prepared and TCR repertoires were sequenced by different laboratories using diverse techniques, in order to increase sequencing depth and limit assay-specific biases. Between about 0.9 and 10 billion PBMCs per donor were obtained by leukapheresis. Overall results and qualifications from the work: Even with the large sequencing depth, rarefaction of the sorted-subset datasets indicated that sequencing was incomplete. Sampling was limited to blood, and TCR repertoires in tissue likely differ from TCR repertoires in blood. When four donors were compared, the shared fraction of clonotypes was around 4.6% for naive CD4, about 4% for naive CD8, roughly 2.5% for memory CD4, and about 0.36% for memory CD8. Pairwise subsampling led to the expectation that sequencing depth would affect the degree of clonotype sharing among donors. Higher generation probabilities were observed for clonotypes shared by all four sorted-subset donors than for non-shared clonotypes. The genetic and exposure-history diversity represented was limited by the small number of donors. Larger estimated clonotype richness was generally found for naive subsets than for memory subsets.

This clone occurred once. The clone's antigen remains unknown. No much larger clonotype is one base removed from it; base qualities were not supplied. Using the deep immunoSEQ assay, TCR CDR3 regions were amplified from genomic DNA by multiplex PCR. Extracted genomic DNA from each cell subset was spread evenly across all wells of several immunoSEQ 96-well plates, with each plate serving as a replicate. Each replicate PCR for sorted subsets received about 180 ng genomic DNA, equal to around 32,000 T cell genomes. Purified libraries were measured with a Qubit 3.0 fluorometer, size-checked on a Bioanalyzer 2100, and measured again with the KAPA Library Quantification kit. Every immunoSEQ 96-well plate was sequenced on a dedicated single-read 150-cycle Illumina NextSeq 550 flow cell. The paper's processing steps were these. Because only junctional sequences without quality scores were contained in the immunoSEQ output, filtering matching that applied to full-length reads could not be performed. Sequences were annotated with PyIR, a Python wrapper for IgBLAST v1.9, using IMGT germline references to assign V/J genes and CDR3. Any read was removed if the V/J assignment was weak (E-value above 1e-6), the CDR3 was missing, or the read contained stop codons, out-of-frame junctions, or ambiguous translated residues. A V3J clonotype was defined by an identical inferred V gene, J gene, and CDR3 amino acid sequence. Percentage overlap between repertoires was computed as shared unique clonotypes divided by the size of the smaller repertoire. Richness of each repertoire was evaluated using RTK rarefaction, the Chao1 estimator, and Recon v2.1 estimates of unobserved clonotypes. OLGA was used to compute generation probabilities for all TCRbeta clonotypes that the gDNA method yielded from a handful of donors. The source is immuneACCESS, and TCRdb retained only in-frame sequences with V and J called. Part of the clones is not carried over; for the studies checked, unresolved V genes explain less than half of this, and the remainder is unexplained. V and J calls and clone size are those listed in that table; D and trimming were worked out from the DNA. This sample gives 2 million to 2.5 million clones in total; over 85% of them show up just once. In total, the top ten clones hold 0.35% to 0.45% of the sample.

Taken from the germline V gene (reference sequence), the CDR1 and CDR2 loops are GTSNPN and SVGIG. The CDR3 runs 12 amino acids, cysteine and phenylalanine included. Just CDR3 DNA is preserved here, 36 bases in frame from base 1. Germline trimming amounts to 2 bases on V and 12 bases on J, with 4 as the count of junction bases outside the gene matches. Healthy HIV-negative adults with no recently reported acute infections or vaccinations were included as donors. Every donor was a Caucasian adult residing in Nashville, Tennessee, USA. Magnetic negative selection was used to enrich CD4+ T cells, after which naive cells were positively selected on CD45RA and the negative fraction became the memory subset. Blood was obtained by leukapheresis, after which PBMCs were separated by Ficoll-Histopaque density gradient centrifugation and cryopreserved in liquid nitrogen vapor phase. Analytical flow cytometry was used to check the purity and quantity of every magnetically sorted T cell population. Genomic DNA was isolated from each sorted fraction and quantified by UV absorbance on a Nanodrop 2000c.

The clonotype originates from a man aged 18 to 30 in good health. Some clones in this sample may be carry-over from other donors' samples. The sequence links TRBV30 to TRBJ1-6; TRBD1 agrees with 7 junctional bases. The sequenced material came from naive CD4+ T cells from PBMCs. This specimen's cell subset or site label, interpreted: CD45RA+ positively selected. The nucleotides are TGTGCCTGGAGTTCAGGGGGGGAACCCCTCCACTTT. Its translation is CAWSSGGEPLHF.